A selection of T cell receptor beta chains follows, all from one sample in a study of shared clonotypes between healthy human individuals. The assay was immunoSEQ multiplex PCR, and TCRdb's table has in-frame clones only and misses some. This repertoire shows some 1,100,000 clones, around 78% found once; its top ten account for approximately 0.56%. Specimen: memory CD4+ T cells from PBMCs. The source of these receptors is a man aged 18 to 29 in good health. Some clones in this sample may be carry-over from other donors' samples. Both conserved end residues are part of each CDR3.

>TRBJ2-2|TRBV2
CASSEGPFPGELFF
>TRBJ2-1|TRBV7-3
CASSLEAGGLTEQFF
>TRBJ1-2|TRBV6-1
CASTWGVNYGYTF
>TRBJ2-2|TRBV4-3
CASSQVFWDTGELFF
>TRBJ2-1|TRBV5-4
CASSLVRNQNNEQFF
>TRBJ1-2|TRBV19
CASRSLMTYGYTF
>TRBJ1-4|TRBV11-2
CASSLLGGQINEKLFF
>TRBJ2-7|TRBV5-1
CASSLALGRARHEQYF
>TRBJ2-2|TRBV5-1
CASSLVAHHTGELFF
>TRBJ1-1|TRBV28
CASRESSEAFF
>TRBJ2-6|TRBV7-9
CATNVLTF
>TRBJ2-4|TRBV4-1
CASSQAGKAKNIQYF
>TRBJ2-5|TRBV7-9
CASSFMGGGTETQYF
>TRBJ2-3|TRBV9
CASTPSVREWDTQYF
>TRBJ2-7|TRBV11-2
CASSPNRVGEQYF
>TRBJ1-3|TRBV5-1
CASSPGTGRGNTIYF
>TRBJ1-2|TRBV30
CAWSWRMGYGYTF
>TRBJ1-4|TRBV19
CASTEGGTNEKLFF
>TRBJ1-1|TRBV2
CASRPQGEAFF
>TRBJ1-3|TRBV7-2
CASSPQISGNTIYF
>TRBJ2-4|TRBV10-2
CASRRGQEWDIQYF
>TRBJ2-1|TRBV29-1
CSAGSSGSGNEQFF
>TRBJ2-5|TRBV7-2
CASSRIAGRETQYF
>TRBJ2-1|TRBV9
CASSSRTSGSRGNEQFF
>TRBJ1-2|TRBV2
CASSEAGTGGLRRYGYTF
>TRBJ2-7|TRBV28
CASRRNPSYEQYF
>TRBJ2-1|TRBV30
CAWSVGTSKYNEQFF
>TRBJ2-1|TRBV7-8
CASSSGLGGEQFF
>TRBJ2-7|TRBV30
CAWSVERGYEQYF
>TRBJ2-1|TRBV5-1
CASSLYTRGNEQFF
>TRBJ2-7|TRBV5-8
CASSQTGGVYEQYF
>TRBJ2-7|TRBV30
CAWSILAGGGEQYF
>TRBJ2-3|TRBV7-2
CASSLGGLTQYF